This T cell receptor beta chain was sequenced during a study of T cells after yellow fever vaccination. V was pared by 1 base and J by 4 bases, with 10 bases of the junction left unmatched. CDR1 and CDR2 (germline): SGHDN, FVKESK. The CDR3 consists of 17 residues. MiXCR, run by TCRdb on the 5' RACE reads, gives a single entry per CDR3 protein. The table has about 74,000 distinct CDR3 sequences, approximately 6.9% seen once. The sequencing here drew on CD8+ T cells sorted from PBMCs, taken about 5 days after the first yellow fever vaccination. J is TRBJ2-7 and V is TRBV14; 10 nucleotides line up with TRBD2. This clonotype originated in a man between 18 and 29 years old who received the YFV17D yellow fever vaccine. CDR3 residues: CASSQALAGASGYEQYF. The CDR3, as DNA: TGTGCCAGCAGCCAAGCGCTAGCGGGGGCTTCCGGGTACGAGCAGTACTTC.